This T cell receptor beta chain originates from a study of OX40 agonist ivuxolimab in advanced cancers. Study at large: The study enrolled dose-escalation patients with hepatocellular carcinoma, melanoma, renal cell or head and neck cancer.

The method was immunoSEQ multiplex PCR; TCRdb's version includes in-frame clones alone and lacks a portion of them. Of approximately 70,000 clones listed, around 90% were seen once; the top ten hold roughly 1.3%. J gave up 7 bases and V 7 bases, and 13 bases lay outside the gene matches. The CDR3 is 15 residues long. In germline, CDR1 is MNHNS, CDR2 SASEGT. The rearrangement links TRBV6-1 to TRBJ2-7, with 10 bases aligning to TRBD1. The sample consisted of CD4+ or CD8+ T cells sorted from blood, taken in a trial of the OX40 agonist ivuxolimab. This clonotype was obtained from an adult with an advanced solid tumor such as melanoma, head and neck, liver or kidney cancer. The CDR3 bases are TGTGCCAGCACCAAAGGAGGGACAGGGGCGGAGGAGCAGTACTTC. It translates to CASTKGGTGAEEQYF.